Shown below are 15 T cell receptor beta chains from a single sample sequenced in a study of blood T cell repertoires in COVID-19. Assay: immunoSEQ multiplex PCR; the TCRdb copy retains only in-frame clones and omits some. Here the sample spans roughly 200,000 clones, around 80% being singletons. Sequencing used peripheral blood. The receptors here all came from a woman older than 75 with active or convalescent COVID-19.

V usage is TRBV15 and J usage is TRBJ2-7; D perhaps matches TRBD1 (6 bases). Trimming removed 8 bases from V and 0 bases from J, with 14 bases in between. This CDR3 is 14 amino acids long. Germline V lookup: CDR1 LNHNV, CDR2 YYDKDF (reference sequence). CDR3 sequence (DNA): TGTGCCACCGCTAGGGACATTAGCTCCTACGAGCAGTACTTC. It specifies CATARDISSYEQYF.

The gene calls are TRBV5-1 and TRBJ1-1; the D gene is possibly TRBD1 (5 bases). The CDR3 contains 14 residues. Germline CDR1 reads SGHRS; CDR2 reads YFSETQ. Trimming took 3 bases from V and 5 from J, leaving 14 bases between them. The CDR3 coding sequence is TGCGCCAGCAGCTGGACGCCGCAGGGAACTGAAGCTTTCTTT. It codes for CASSWTPQGTEAFF.

The chain has TRBV6-1 and TRBJ1-2, with 7 bases matching TRBD1. Germline CDR1 reads MNHNS; CDR2 reads SASEGT. This CDR3 has 14 amino acids. V was clipped by 5 bases and J by 2 bases; unmatched bases: 5. The CDR3 is CASSSGTANYGYTF. CDR3 bases: TGTGCCAGCAGTTCCGGGACAGCGAACTATGGCTACACCTTC.

The chain employs TRBV28 and TRBJ2-3; TRBD1 is a possible D gene (6 bases). V lost 2 bases to trimming and J lost 4 bases, with 22 bases between them. This CDR3 is 18 amino acids long. Per germline, CDR1 MDHEN and CDR2 SYDVKM. CDR3 amino acids: CASSLREYDRISPDTQYF. CDR3 bases: TGTGCCAGCAGTTTACGAGAGTACGACAGGATTTCGCCAGATACGCAGTATTTT.

This sequence joins TRBV6-2 or TRBV6-3 and TRBJ1-3; D remains ambiguous. CDR1 MNHEY and CDR2 SVGEGT come from the germline V gene. V was clipped by 6 bases and J by 4 bases, with 13 bases between them. The CDR3 covers 14 residues. CDR3 nucleotides: TGTGCCAGCAGACCTAGACGGGAAGGAAACACCATATATTTT. Translation: CASRPRREGNTIYF.

The chain links TRBV14 to TRBJ2-1; tentatively, D is TRBD2 (5 bases). The CDR3 contains 14 residues. Trimming took 4 bases from V and 8 from J, leaving 15 bases between them. CDR1 is SGHDN and CDR2 is FVKESK in the germline V gene. This CDR3 is CASSPQRYGDEQFF. The CDR3 DNA reads as TGTGCCAGCAGCCCGCAGCGCTACGGGGATGAGCAGTTCTTC.

V usage is TRBV9 and J usage is TRBJ2-2, with TRBD2 matching over 8 bases. Germline trimming cut 3 bases from V and 6 bases from J; bases unmatched to any gene: 13. This CDR3 comprises 17 residues. Germline V gene sequence: CDR1 SGDLS, CDR2 YYNGEE. DNA for the CDR3: TGTGCCAGCAGCGCCGTTCTAGGCGGGGGGCCGGCCGGGGAGCTGTTTTTT. It translates to CASSAVLGGGPAGELFF. The full variable domain, its missing parts supplied by reference TRBV9 and TRBJ2-2, is DSGVTQTPKHLITATGQRVTLRCSPRSGDLSVYWYQQSLDQGLQFLIQYYNGEERAKGNILERFSAQQFPDLHSELNLSSLELGDSALYFCASSAVLGGGPAGELFFGEGSRLTVL.

V gene TRBV27 combines with J gene TRBJ2-2; 8 bases align to TRBD1. V dropped 6 bases and J dropped 1; count of bases not matched to a gene: 4. This CDR3 comprises 15 residues. Germline lookup yields CDR1 MNHEY and CDR2 SMNVEV (reference sequence). CDR3 nucleotides: TGTGCCAGCAGGACGACAGGGGTGAACACCGGGGAGCTGTTTTTT. It encodes CASRTTGVNTGELFF.

The rearrangement uses TRBV28 and TRBJ1-1; D is ambiguous. This CDR3 comprises 13 residues. Germline loops: CDR1 MDHEN, CDR2 SYDVKM. V lost 1 base and J lost 0, with 3 bases in between. The CDR3 loop reads CASSLLLNTEAFF. The CDR3 DNA is TGTGCCAGCAGTTTATTATTGAACACTGAAGCTTTCTTT.

This clone occurred once. This chain uses TRBV30 with TRBJ1-4; 8 bases align to TRBD1. Germline trimming cut 5 bases from V and 10 bases from J; bases unmatched to any gene: 12. Germline assignment: CDR1 GTSNPN and CDR2 SVGIG (reference sequence). The CDR3 is made up of 14 amino acids. CDR3 bases: TGTGCCTGGTGTGCAGGCAGGGGGCATGCAAAACTGTTTTTT. Translated, it gives CAWCAGRGHAKLFF.

The count of this clone is one. V usage is TRBV5-8 and J usage is TRBJ2-1; tentative D call: TRBD2 (5 bases). Trimming took 2 bases from V and 0 from J, leaving 9 bases between them. The CDR3 is 15 amino acids. Germline CDR1 and CDR2: SGHTS and YDEGEE. CDR3 coding DNA: TGTGCCAGCAGCTTTAAGAGGGTCTCCTACAATGAGCAGTTCTTC. It specifies CASSFKRVSYNEQFF.

In this sample, this clone turned up many times. V usage is TRBV3-1 (or the pseudogene TRBV3-2) and J usage is TRBJ1-3; D not resolved. V was pared by 0 bases and J by 4 bases, with 4 bases between. The CDR3 length is 13 residues. The germline gives CDR1 LGHDT, CDR2 YNNKEL (reference sequence). DNA of the CDR3: TGTGCCAGCAGCCAAGATCAAGGAAACACCATATATTTT. As protein: CASSQDQGNTIYF.

This clone was counted between two and nine times. The V gene is TRBV3-1 (or the pseudogene TRBV3-2), the J gene TRBJ2-7, with a possible D match to TRBD2 (5 bases). V was pared by 4 bases and J by 4 bases, with 14 bases between. CDR3 length: 14 amino acids. The germline CDR1 and CDR2 sequences are LGHDT and YNNKEL (reference sequence). The CDR3 nucleotides are TGTGCCAGCAGCCGAGGGATCGGCCGATACGAGCAGTACTTC. The encoded protein is CASSRGIGRYEQYF.

This clone was seen only a few times. The chain joins TRBV6-5 to TRBJ2-1; D is possibly TRBD2 (7 bases). Germline CDR1 reads MNHEY; CDR2 reads SVGAGI. Trimming removed 11 bases at V and 2 bases at J, with 19 bases between. The CDR3 covers 15 residues. Written as DNA, the CDR3 is TGTGCCGCTTTCTCGGGGGGCTTGGCCTACAATGAGCAGTTCTTC. It is translated as CAAFSGGLAYNEQFF.

The chain has TRBV9 and TRBJ1-6, with D possibly TRBD1 on 6 matching bases. CDR3 length equals 15 residues. V dropped 3 bases and J dropped 7 bases, with 14 bases sitting between them. Germline V gives CDR1 SGDLS, CDR2 YYNGEE. The CDR3 is CASSARNRANSPLHF. DNA of the CDR3: TGTGCCAGCAGCGCCCGGAACAGGGCGAATTCACCCCTCCACTTT.